The 5 T cell receptor beta chains below all came from one sample that was sequenced in a study of radiotherapy plus CTLA-4 blockade in lung cancer. Measured with immunoSEQ multiplex PCR; TCRdb has only the in-frame clones, and not every one. This table has roughly 80,000 clones, 60% to 85% appearing once. The sample was peripheral blood, taken from a patient treated with radiotherapy plus ipilimumab. Receptors were obtained from a human donor with non-small cell lung cancer who had a partial response to radiotherapy plus ipilimumab. Some clones in this sample may be carry-over from other donors' samples.

The chain uses TRBV1 and TRBJ2-7; the D segment call TRBD2 is taken from the table without a DNA check. TRBV1 is deemed a pseudogene. The CDR3 is 16 amino acids. CDR3 coding DNA: TGCACCAGCAGCCAAGATGGTCTAGCGGCGGCCTACGAGCAGTACTTC. Its protein product is CTSSQDGLAAAYEQYF.

This chain links TRBV28 with TRBJ2-7; 7 positions agree with TRBD1. The V and J ends lost 6 bases and 0 bases, in that order; junction bases with no gene match: 5. Germline CDR1 is MDHEN and CDR2 is SYDVKM. The CDR3 is 14 amino acids. The chain's CDR3 is CASSETGFSYEQYF. In nucleotides, the CDR3 is TGTGCCAGCAGCGAGACAGGGTTCTCCTACGAGCAGTACTTC. Combining the CDR3 with reference TRBV28 and TRBJ2-7 gives the whole variable domain DVKVTQSSRYLVKRTGEKVFLECVQDMDHENMFWYRQDPGLGLRLIYFSYDVKMKEKGDIPEGYSVSREKKERFSLILESASTNQTSMYLCASSETGFSYEQYFGPGTRLTVT.

The chain employs TRBV4-2 and TRBJ1-2, with D tentatively TRBD1 (6 bases). Germline lookup yields CDR1 LGHNA and CDR2 YNFKEQ. The CDR3 totals 14 residues. Trimming stripped 4 bases from V and 2 bases from J, with 11 bases between. CDR3 loop: CASSPLTGNYGYTF. The CDR3 bases are TGTGCCAGCAGCCCCCTTACAGGGAACTATGGCTACACCTTC.

A few counts support this clone. CDR3 protein: CASSALAGVGTDTQYF. In nucleotides, the CDR3 is TGTGCCAGCAGCGCGCTAGCGGGAGTCGGAACAGATACGCAGTATTTT. This chain uses TRBV9 with TRBJ2-3, with 10 bases matching TRBD2. This CDR3 comprises 16 residues. The germline gives CDR1 SGDLS, CDR2 YYNGEE. V lost 3 bases, J lost 3 bases, and 7 bases stayed unmatched.

The chain recombines TRBV19 with TRBJ2-1; D may be TRBD1 (6 bases). Germline CDR1 LNHDA, CDR2 SQIVND (reference sequence). The CDR3 is made up of 16 amino acids. V dropped 6 bases and J dropped 0 bases, with 15 bases sitting between them. The CDR3 region has the DNA TGTGCCAGTAGCCTCGAGAGGGGGAGCTCCTACAATGAGCAGTTCTTC. It yields the protein CASSLERGSSYNEQFF.